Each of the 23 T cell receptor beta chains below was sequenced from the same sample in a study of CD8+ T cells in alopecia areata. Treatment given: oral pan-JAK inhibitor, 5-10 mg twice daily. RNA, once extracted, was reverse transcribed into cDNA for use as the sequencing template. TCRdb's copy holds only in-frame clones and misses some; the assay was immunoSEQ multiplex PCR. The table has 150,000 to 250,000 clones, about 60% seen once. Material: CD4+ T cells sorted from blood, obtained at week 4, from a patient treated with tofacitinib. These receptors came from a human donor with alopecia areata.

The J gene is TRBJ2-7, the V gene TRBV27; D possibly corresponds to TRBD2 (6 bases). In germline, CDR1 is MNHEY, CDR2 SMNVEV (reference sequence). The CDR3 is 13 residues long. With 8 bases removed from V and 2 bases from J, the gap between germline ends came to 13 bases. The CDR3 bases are TGTGCCAGCCTCGGGGGACTCCCCTACGAGCAGTACTTC. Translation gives CASLGGLPYEQYF.

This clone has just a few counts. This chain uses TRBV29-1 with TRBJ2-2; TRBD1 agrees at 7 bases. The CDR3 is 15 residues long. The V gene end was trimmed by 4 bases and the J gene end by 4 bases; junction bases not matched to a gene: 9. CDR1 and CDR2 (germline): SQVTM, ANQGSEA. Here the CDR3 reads CSVGSRGQRTGELFF. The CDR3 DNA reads TGCAGCGTTGGTTCGAGGGGGCAACGCACCGGGGAGCTGTTTTTT.

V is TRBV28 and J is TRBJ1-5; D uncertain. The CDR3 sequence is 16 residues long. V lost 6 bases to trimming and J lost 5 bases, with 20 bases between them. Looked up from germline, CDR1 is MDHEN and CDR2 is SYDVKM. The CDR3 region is CASRSRPSWGDQPQHF. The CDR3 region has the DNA TGTGCCAGCAGATCTCGCCCATCGTGGGGAGATCAGCCCCAGCATTTT.

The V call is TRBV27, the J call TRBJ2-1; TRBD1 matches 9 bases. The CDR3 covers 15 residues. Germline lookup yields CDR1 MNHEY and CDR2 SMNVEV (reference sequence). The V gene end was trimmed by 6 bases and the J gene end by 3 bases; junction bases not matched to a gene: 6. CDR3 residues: CASSRTDRGYNEQFF. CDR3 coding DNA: TGTGCCAGCAGCCGGACGGACAGGGGCTACAATGAGCAGTTCTTC.

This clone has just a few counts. The CDR3 sequence is CASSLYRAGGSTDTQYF. CDR3 nucleotides: TGTGCCAGCAGTTTATACCGAGCGGGGGGAAGCACAGATACGCAGTATTTT. J is TRBJ2-3 and V is TRBV28, with 9 bases identical to TRBD2. Germline V lookup: CDR1 MDHEN, CDR2 SYDVKM. The CDR3 loop spans 17 amino acids. Trimming cost V 1 base and J 0 bases; bases outside gene matches: 5.

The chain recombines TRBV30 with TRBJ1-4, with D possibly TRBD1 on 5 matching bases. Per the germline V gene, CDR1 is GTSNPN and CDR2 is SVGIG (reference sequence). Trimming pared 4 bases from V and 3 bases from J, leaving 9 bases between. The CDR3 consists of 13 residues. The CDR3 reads CAWKRGPNEKLFF. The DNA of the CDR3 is TGTGCCTGGAAACGGGGACCTAATGAAAAACTGTTTTTT.

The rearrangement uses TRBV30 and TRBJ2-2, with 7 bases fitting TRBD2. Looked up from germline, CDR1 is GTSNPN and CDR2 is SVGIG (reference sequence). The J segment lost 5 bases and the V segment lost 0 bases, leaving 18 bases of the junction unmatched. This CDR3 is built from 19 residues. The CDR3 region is CAWSVQRGAGNFGTGELFF. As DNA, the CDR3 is TGTGCCTGGAGTGTCCAGCGGGGTGCAGGGAACTTCGGGACCGGGGAGCTGTTTTTT.

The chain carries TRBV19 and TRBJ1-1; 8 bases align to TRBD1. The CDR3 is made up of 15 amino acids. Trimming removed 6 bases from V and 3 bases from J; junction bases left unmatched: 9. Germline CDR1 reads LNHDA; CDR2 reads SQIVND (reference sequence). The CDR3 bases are TGTGCCAGTAGCGCACCGGGACAGGCGGACACTGAAGCTTTCTTT. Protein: CASSAPGQADTEAFF.

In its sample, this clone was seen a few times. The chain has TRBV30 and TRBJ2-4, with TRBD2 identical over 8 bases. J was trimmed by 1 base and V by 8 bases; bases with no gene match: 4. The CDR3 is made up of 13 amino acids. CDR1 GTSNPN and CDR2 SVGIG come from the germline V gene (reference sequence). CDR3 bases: TGTGCCGGAGGCGGGGGGGCCAAAAACATTCAGTACTTC. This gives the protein CAGGGGAKNIQYF.

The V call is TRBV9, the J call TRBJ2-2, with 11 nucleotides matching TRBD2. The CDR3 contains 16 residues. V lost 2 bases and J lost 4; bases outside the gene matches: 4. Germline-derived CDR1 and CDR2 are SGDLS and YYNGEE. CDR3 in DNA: TGTGCCAGCAGCGTTGGGACTAGCGGAGGCACCGGGGAGCTGTTTTTT. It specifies CASSVGTSGGTGELFF. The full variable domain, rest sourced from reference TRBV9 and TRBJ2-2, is DSGVTQTPKHLITATGQRVTLRCSPRSGDLSVYWYQQSLDQGLQFLIQYYNGEERAKGNILERFSAQQFPDLHSELNLSSLELGDSALYFCASSVGTSGGTGELFFGEGSRLTVL.

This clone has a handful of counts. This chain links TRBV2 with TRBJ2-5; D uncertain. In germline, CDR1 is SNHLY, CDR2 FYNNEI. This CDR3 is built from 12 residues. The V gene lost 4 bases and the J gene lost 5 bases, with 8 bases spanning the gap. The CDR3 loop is CASSVSRETQYF. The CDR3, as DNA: TGTGCCAGCAGTGTGTCAAGGGAGACCCAGTACTTC.

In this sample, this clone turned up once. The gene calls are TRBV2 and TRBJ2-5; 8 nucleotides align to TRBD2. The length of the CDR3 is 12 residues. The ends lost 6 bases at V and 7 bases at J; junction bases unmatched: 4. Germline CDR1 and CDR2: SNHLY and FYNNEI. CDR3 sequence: CASSPGGVTQYF. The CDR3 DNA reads TGTGCCAGCAGCCCCGGGGGGGTGACCCAGTACTTC.

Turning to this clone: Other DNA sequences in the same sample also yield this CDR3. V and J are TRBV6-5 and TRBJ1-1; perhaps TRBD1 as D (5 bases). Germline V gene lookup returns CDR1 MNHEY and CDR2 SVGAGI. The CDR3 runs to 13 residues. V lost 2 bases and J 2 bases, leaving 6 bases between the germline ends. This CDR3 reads CASSYGQNTEAFF. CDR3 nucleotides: TGTGCCAGCAGTTACGGACAAAACACTGAAGCTTTCTTT.

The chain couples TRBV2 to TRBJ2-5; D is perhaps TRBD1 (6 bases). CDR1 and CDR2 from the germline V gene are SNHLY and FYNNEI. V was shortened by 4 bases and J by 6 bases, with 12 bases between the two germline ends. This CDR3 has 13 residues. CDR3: CASSGDRRKTQYF. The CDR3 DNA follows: TGTGCCAGCAGTGGAGACAGGAGGAAGACCCAGTACTTC.

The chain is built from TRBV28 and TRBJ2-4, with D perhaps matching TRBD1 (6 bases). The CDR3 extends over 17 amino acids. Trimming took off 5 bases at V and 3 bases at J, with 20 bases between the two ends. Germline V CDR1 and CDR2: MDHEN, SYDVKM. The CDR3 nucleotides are TGTGCCAGCAGTGTCCAACAGGGAGCCTTTGTCAAAAACATTCAGTACTTC. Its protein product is CASSVQQGAFVKNIQYF.

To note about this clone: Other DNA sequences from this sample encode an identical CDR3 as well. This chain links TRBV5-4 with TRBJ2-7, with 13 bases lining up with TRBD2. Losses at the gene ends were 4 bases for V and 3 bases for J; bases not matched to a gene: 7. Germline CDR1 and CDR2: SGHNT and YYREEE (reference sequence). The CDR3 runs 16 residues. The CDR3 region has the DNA TGTGCCAGCAGCCCAGGACTAGCGGGAGTTCACTACGAGCAGTACTTC. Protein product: CASSPGLAGVHYEQYF.

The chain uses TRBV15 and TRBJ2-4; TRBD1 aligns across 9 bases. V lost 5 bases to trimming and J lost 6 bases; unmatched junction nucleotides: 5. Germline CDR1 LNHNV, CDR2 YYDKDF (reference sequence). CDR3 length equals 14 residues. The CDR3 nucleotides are TGTGCCACCAGCGCCTCGGGACAGGGAAACATTCAGTACTTC. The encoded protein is CATSASGQGNIQYF. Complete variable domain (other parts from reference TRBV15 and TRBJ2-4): DAMVIQNPRYQVTQFGKPVTLSCSQTLNHNVMYWYQQKSSQAPKLLFHYYDKDFNNEADTPDNFQSRRPNTSFCFLDIRSPGLGDTAMYLCATSASGQGNIQYFGAGTRLSVL.

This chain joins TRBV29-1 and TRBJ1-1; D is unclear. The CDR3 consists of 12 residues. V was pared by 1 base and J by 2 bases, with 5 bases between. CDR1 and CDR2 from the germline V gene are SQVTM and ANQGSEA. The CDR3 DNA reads TGCAGCGTTGAAGGACATAACACTGAAGCTTTCTTT. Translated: CSVEGHNTEAFF.

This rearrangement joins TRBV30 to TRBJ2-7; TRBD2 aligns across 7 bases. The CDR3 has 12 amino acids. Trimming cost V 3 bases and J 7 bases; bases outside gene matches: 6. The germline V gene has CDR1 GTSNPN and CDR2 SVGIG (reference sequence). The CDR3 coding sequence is TGTGCCTGGAGAACACTAGCGACTGAGCAGTACTTC. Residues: CAWRTLATEQYF.

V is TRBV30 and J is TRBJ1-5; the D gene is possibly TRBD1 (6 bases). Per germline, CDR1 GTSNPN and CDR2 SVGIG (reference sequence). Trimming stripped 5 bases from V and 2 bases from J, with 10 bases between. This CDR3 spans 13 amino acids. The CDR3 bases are TGTGCCTGGGGGCGACAGGGCAATCAGCCCCAGCATTTT. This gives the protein CAWGRQGNQPQHF.

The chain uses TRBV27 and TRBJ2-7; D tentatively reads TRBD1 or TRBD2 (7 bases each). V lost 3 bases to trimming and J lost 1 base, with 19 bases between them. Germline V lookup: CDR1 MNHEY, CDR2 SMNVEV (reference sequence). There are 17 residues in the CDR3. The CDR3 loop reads CASSFRAWEGASYEQYF. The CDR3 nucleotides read TGTGCCAGCAGTTTCCGGGCTTGGGAGGGGGCTTCCTACGAGCAGTACTTC.

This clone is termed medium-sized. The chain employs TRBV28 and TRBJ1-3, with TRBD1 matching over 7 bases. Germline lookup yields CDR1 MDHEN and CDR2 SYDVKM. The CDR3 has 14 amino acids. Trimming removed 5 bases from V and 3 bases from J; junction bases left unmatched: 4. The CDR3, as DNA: TGTGCCAGCAGTGGGGACAGTTATGGAAACACCATATATTTT. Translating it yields CASSGDSYGNTIYF.

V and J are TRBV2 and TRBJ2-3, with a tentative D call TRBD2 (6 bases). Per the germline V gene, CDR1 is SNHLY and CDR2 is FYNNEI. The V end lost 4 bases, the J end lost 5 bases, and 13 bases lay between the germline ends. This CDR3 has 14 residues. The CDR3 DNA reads TGTGCCAGCAGTGTTCGGCCTAGCGTAGATACGCAGTATTTT. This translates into CASSVRPSVDTQYF.